This TCR beta chain comes out of a study of shared clonotypes between healthy human individuals. This was a deep-level run. Some clones are missing from TCRdb's copy, which holds only in-frame ones; the method was immunoSEQ multiplex PCR. The sample records 400,000 to 550,000 clones, 79% being singletons. CDR3 size: 13 residues. With 3 bases clipped from V and 2 bases from J, the junction kept 3 bases outside the gene matches. Germline V gene data show CDR1 as GTSNPN and CDR2 as SVGIG (reference sequence). This sequence was found in a woman aged 40 to 50 in good health. Some clones in this sample may be carry-over from other donors' samples. The chain couples TRBV30 to TRBJ2-7, with TRBD2 matching over 8 bases. Specimen: PBMCs. In nucleotides, the CDR3 is TGTGCCTGGAGATTAGCGGGGACCTACGAGCAGTACTTC. This gives the protein CAWRLAGTYEQYF. The complete variable domain, with remaining parts taken from reference TRBV30 and TRBJ2-7, reads SQTIHQWPATLVQPVGSPLSLECTVEGTSNPNLYWYRQAAGRGLQLLFYSVGIGQISSEVPQNLSASRPQDRQFILSSKKLLLSDSGFYLCAWRLAGTYEQYFGPGTRLTVT.